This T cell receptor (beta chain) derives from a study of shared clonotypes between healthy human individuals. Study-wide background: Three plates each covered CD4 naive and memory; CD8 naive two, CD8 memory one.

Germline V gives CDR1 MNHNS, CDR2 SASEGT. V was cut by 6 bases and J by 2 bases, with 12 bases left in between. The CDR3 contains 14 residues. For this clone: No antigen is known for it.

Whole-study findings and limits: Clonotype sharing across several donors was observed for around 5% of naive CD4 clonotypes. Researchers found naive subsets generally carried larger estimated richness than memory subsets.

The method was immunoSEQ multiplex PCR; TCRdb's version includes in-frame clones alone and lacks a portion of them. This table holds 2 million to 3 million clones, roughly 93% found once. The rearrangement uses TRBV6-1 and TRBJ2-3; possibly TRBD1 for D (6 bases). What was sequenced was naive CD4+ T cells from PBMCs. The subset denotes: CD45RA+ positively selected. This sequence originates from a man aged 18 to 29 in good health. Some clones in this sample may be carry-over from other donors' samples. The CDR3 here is CASRQGSFTDTQYF. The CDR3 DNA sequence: TGTGCCAGCAGACAGGGTAGCTTCACAGATACGCAGTATTTT.